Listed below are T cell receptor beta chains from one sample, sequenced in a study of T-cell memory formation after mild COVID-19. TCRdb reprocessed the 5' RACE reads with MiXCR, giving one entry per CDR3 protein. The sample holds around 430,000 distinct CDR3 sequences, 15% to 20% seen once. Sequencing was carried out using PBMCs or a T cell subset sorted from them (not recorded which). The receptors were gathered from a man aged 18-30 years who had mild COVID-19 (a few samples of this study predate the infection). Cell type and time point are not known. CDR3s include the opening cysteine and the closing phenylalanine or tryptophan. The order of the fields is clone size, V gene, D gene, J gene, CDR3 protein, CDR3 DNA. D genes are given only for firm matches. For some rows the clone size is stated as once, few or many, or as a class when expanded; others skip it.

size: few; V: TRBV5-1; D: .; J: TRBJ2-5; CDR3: CATSARGKEETQYF; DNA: TGCGCCACTAGCGCCCGGGGGAAGGAAGAGACCCAGTACTTC
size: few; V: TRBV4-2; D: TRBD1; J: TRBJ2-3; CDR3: CASSQDLHRGRTDTQYF; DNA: TGTGCCAGCAGCCAAGATCTTCACAGGGGTCGCACAGATACGCAGTATTTT
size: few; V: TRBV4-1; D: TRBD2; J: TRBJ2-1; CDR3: CASSQRGSGGAVDEQFF; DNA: TGCGCCAGCAGCCAAAGGGGGAGCGGGGGGGCCGTTGATGAGCAGTTCTTC
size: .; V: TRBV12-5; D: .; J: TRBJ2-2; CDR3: CASGLATPRIAGELFF; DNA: TGTGCTAGTGGTTTGGCGACGCCTCGTATCGCCGGGGAGCTGTTTTTT
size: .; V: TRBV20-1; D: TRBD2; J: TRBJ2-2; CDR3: CSAIAGGLDGELFF; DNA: TGCAGTGCTATAGCGGGGGGGCTCGACGGGGAGCTGTTTTTT
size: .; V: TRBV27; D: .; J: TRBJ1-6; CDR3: CASSRKGSGNSPLHF; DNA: TGTGCCAGCAGTCGGAAGGGATCGGGGAATTCACCCCTCCACTTT
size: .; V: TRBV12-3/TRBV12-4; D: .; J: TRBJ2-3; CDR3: CASSFWSGSSDTQYF; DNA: TGTGCCAGCAGCTTCTGGTCAGGGTCGTCAGATACGCAGTATTTT
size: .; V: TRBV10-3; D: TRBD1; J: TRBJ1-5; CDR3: CAAGGGPPQHF; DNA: TGTGCGGCAGGGGGGGGGCCGCCCCAGCATTTT
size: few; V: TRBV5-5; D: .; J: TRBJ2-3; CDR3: CASSFGQGEDTQYF; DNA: TGTGCCAGCAGCTTTGGGCAGGGAGAAGATACGCAGTATTTT
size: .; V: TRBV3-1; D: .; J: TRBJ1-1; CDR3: CASSQDGNEAFF; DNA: TGTGCCAGCAGCCAAGATGGCAACGAAGCTTTCTTT
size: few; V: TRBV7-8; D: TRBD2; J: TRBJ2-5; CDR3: CASSQRPSSGVKETQYF; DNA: TGTGCCAGCAGCCAACGCCCCTCTAGCGGGGTAAAGGAGACCCAGTACTTC
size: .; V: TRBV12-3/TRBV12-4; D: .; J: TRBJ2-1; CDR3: CASSLPGTEQFF; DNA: TGTGCCAGCAGTTTACCGGGGACTGAGCAGTTCTTC
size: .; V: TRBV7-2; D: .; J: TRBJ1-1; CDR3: CATSDRPESGRMNTEAFF; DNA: TGTGCCACGTCAGACAGGCCGGAGTCCGGGAGGATGAACACTGAAGCTTTCTTT
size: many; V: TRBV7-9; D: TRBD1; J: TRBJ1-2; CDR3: CASRPTTGGGSGYTF; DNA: TGTGCCAGCAGGCCTACGACAGGGGGCGGCTCTGGCTACACCTTC
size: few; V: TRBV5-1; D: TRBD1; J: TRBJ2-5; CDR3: CASSGRGGEQETQYF; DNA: TGCGCCAGCAGCGGACGAGGGGGCGAGCAAGAGACCCAGTACTTC
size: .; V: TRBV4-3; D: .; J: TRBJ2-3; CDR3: CASSPVGRVSTDTQYF; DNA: TGCGCCAGCAGCCCGGTGGGGAGAGTTAGCACAGATACGCAGTATTTT
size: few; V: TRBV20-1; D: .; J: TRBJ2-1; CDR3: CSARVVGNNEQFF; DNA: TGCAGTGCTAGAGTCGTGGGAAACAATGAGCAGTTCTTC
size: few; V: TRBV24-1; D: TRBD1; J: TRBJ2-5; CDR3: CATSELPRTGGAQETQYF; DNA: TGTGCCACCAGTGAGTTGCCGAGGACAGGGGGCGCGCAGGAGACCCAGTACTTC
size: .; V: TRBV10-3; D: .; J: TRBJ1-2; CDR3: CAISEPNRQPTF; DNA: TGTGCCATCAGTGAGCCGAATAGACAGCCCACTTTC
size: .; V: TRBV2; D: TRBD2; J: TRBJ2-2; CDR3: CASIFGGAGELFF; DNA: TGTGCCAGTATTTTCGGGGGGGCTGGGGAGCTGTTTTTT
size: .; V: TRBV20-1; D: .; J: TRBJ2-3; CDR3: CSAPAGGAGADTQYF; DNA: TGCAGTGCTCCCGCAGGGGGCGCGGGGGCAGATACGCAGTATTTT
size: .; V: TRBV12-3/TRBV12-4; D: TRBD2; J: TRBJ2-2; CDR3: CASTFGGTSLVTGELFF; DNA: TGTGCCAGCACCTTCGGTGGGACTAGCTTAGTCACCGGGGAGCTGTTTTTT
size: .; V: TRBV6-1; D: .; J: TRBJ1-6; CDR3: CASSENGDSPLHF; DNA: TGTGCCAGCAGTGAAAATGGCGATTCACCCCTCCACTTT
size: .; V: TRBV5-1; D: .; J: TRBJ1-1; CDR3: CASSAVGPPDTEAFF; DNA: TGCGCCAGCAGCGCCGTCGGGCCGCCGGACACTGAAGCTTTCTTT
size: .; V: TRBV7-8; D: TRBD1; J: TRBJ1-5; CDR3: CASSLMGRGFNQPQHF; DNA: TGTGCCAGCAGCTTAATGGGCAGGGGGTTTAATCAGCCCCAGCATTTT
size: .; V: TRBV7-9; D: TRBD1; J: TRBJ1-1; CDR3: CASSLKNRGGTEAFF; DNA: TGTGCCAGCAGCCTAAAGAACAGGGGGGGGACTGAAGCTTTCTTT
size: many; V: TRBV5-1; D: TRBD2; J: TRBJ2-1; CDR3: CASSWGLAGANEQFF; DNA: TGCGCCAGCAGCTGGGGACTAGCGGGGGCCAATGAGCAGTTCTTC
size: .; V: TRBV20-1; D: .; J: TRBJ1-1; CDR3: CSARHPPGDLGAFF; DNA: TGCAGTGCTAGACACCCCCCGGGGGATCTCGGAGCTTTCTTT
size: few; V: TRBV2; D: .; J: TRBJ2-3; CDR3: CASSYLGPTDTQYF; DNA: TGTGCCAGCAGTTACTTAGGACCCACAGATACGCAGTATTTT
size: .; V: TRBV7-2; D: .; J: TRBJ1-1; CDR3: CASSLFAGMNTEAFF; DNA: TGTGCCAGCAGCTTGTTCGCAGGGATGAACACTGAAGCTTTCTTT
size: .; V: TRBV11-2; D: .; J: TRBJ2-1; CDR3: CASSLGDTNYNEQFF; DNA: TGTGCCAGCAGCTTAGGAGACACTAACTACAATGAGCAGTTCTTC
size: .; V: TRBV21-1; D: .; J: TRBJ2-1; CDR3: CASSKAGDEQFF; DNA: TGTGCCAGCAGCAAAGCGGGGGATGAGCAGTTCTTC
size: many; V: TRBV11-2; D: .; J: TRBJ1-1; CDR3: CASGIQEALGAFF; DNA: TGTGCCAGCGGCATTCAGGAGGCTTTAGGGGCTTTCTTT
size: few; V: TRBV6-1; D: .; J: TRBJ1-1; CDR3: CASTPFAGPNTEAFF; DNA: TGTGCCAGCACTCCGTTCGCGGGGCCGAACACTGAAGCTTTCTTT
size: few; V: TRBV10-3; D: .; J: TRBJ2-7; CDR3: CAISVQGSSYEQYF; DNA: TGTGCCATCAGTGTTCAAGGGAGCTCCTACGAGCAGTACTTC
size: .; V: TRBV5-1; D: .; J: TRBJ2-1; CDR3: CASSFGGGGNEQFF; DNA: TGCGCCAGCAGCTTCGGAGGGGGGGGCAATGAGCAGTTCTTC
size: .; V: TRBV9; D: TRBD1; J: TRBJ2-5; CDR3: CASSFRDRGETQYF; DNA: TGTGCCAGCAGCTTCCGGGACAGGGGCGAGACCCAGTACTTC
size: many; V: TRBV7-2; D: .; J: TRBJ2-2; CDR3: CASSLNRANTGELFF; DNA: TGTGCCAGCAGCTTAAACAGGGCGAACACCGGGGAGCTGTTTTTT
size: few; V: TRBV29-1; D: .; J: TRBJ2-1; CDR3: CRASVSLNEQFF; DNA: TGCAGAGCCAGCGTGTCCCTTAATGAGCAGTTCTTC
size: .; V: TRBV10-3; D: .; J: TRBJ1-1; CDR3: CATKGTENTEAFF; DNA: TGTGCCACCAAGGGGACGGAAAACACTGAAGCTTTCTTT
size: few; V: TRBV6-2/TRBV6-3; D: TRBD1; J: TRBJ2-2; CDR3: CASTPIFLDRGVTGELFF; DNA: TGTGCCAGCACCCCCATCTTCTTAGACAGGGGCGTCACCGGGGAGCTGTTTTTT
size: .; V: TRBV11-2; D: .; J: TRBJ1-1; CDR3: CASQSPSMNTEAFF; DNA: TGTGCCAGCCAATCTCCGTCGATGAACACTGAAGCTTTCTTT
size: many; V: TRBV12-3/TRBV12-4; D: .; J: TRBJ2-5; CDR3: CASSLRLETQYF; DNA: TGTGCCAGCAGTTTGCGGCTAGAGACCCAGTACTTC
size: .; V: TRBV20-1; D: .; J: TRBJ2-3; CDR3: CSAEEPRIKTQYF; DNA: TGCAGTGCTGAAGAGCCCCGAATCAAGACGCAGTATTTT
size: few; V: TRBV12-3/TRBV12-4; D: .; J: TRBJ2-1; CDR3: CASSRDMVANEQFF; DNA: TGTGCCAGCAGTAGGGACATGGTGGCCAATGAGCAGTTCTTC
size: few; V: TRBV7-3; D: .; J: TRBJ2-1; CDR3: CASSLVGRGYNEQFF; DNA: TGTGCCAGCAGCTTAGTGGGACGGGGATACAATGAGCAGTTCTTC
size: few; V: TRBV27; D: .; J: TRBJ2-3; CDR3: CASSFAVGGVPDTQYF; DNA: TGTGCCAGCAGTTTCGCCGTAGGAGGGGTGCCAGATACGCAGTATTTT
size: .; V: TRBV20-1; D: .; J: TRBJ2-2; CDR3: CSATTDTGELFF; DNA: TGCAGTGCGACGACTGACACCGGGGAGCTGTTTTTT
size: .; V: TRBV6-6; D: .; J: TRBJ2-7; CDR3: CASSQPSGGASSYEQYF; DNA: TGTGCCAGCAGTCAACCCTCAGGTGGGGCAAGCTCCTACGAGCAGTACTTC
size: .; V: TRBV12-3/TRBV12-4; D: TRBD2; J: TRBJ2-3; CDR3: CASSRLAGGTTDTQYF; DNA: TGTGCCAGCAGTCGACTAGCGGGGGGTACCACAGATACGCAGTATTTT
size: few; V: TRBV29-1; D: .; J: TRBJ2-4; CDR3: CSVEEGKGNIQYF; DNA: TGCAGCGTTGAAGAGGGAAAGGGAAACATTCAGTACTTC
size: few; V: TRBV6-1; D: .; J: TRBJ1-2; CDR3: CASSEFSAGTF; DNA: TGTGCCAGCAGTGAATTCTCCGCCGGCACCTTC
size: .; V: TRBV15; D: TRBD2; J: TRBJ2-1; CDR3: CATSRLAEGNNEQFF; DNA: TGTGCCACCAGCAGGCTAGCGGAGGGAAACAATGAGCAGTTCTTC